This passage covers 17 T cell receptor beta chains from one sample sequenced in a study of T cell responses to AZD1222 COVID-19 vaccine. Assay used: immunoSEQ multiplex PCR; TCRdb lists only in-frame clones, some missing. This table has tens of thousands of clones, over 70% appearing once. The sample in question was peripheral blood, obtained 28 days after the second AZD1222 dose. The receptors were gathered from an adult who received the AZD1222 COVID-19 vaccine.

This clone was seen a handful of times. J is TRBJ2-7 and V is TRBV12-3 or TRBV12-4; TRBD1 might be the D (6 bases). The CDR3 is made up of 13 amino acids. V shed 5 bases and J shed 7 bases, with 15 bases lying between them. The CDR3, as DNA: TGTGCCAGCAGTATTCTCGTTAGGGGGGAGCAGTACTTC. Amino acids: CASSILVRGEQYF.

The CDR3 here is CASSDLPDEQYF. Here the CDR3 DNA reads TGCGCCAGCAGTGATTTACCGGACGAGCAGTACTTC. The V call is TRBV10-1, the J call TRBJ2-7; D unresolved. This CDR3 has 12 amino acids. Looked up from germline, CDR1 is WNHNN and CDR2 is SYGVQD (reference sequence). V was clipped by 3 bases and J by 5 bases, with 8 bases between them.

The genes are TRBV6-2 or TRBV6-3 and TRBJ2-2; D is unresolved. Trimming took off 0 bases at V and 4 bases at J, with 15 bases between the two ends. The CDR3 totals 17 residues. Germline loops: CDR1 MNHEY, CDR2 SVGEGT. This chain's CDR3 is CASSYSSSSVSTGELFF. The CDR3 coding sequence is TGTGCCAGCAGTTACTCGAGTTCAAGCGTTAGCACCGGGGAGCTGTTTTTT.

The chain combines TRBV19 with TRBJ2-7; weak D call: TRBD2 (6 bases). With 1 base removed from V and 3 bases from J, the gap between germline ends came to 7 bases. The CDR3 covers 13 residues. Germline loops: CDR1 LNHDA, CDR2 SQIVND (reference sequence). The DNA for the CDR3 is TGTGCCAGTAGTATAGTTAGCGGCTACGAGCAGTACTTC. It codes for CASSIVSGYEQYF.

This chain connects TRBV3-1 (or the pseudogene TRBV3-2) to TRBJ2-5; D is possibly TRBD2 (5 bases). The germline gives CDR1 LGHDT, CDR2 YNNKEL (reference sequence). CDR3 length equals 14 residues. The V gene lost 0 bases and the J gene lost 2 bases, with 7 bases spanning the gap. The CDR3 is CASSQDLAQETQYF. The DNA for the CDR3 is TGTGCCAGCAGCCAAGACCTAGCTCAAGAGACCCAGTACTTC.

The rearrangement joins TRBV24-1 to TRBJ2-7; 7 bases align to TRBD1. Germline values: CDR1 KGHDR, CDR2 SFDVKD. Losses at the gene ends were 3 bases for V and 3 bases for J; bases not matched to a gene: 1. The CDR3 loop spans 13 amino acids. The CDR3 bases are TGTGCCACCAGTGATGGGGACAGCTACGAGCAGTACTTC. It is translated as CATSDGDSYEQYF.

The J gene is TRBJ2-3, the V gene TRBV7-8; weak D call: TRBD2 (6 bases). CDR3 length: 15 residues. Germline assignment: CDR1 SGHVS and CDR2 FQNEAQ. Trimming took off 5 bases at V and 5 bases at J, with 17 bases between the two ends. The CDR3 region has the DNA TGTGCCAGCAGCCGGGACTCTTTGGGCGTAGATACGCAGTATTTT. Translated, it gives CASSRDSLGVDTQYF.

The DNA for the CDR3 is TGTGCCACCAGCACGGGACAGCCGGACGGATTCCAAGAGACCCAGTACTTC. Its translation is CATSTGQPDGFQETQYF. The rearrangement joins TRBV15 to TRBJ2-5; TRBD1 matches at 7 bases. Germline CDR1 and CDR2: LNHNV and YYDKDF (reference sequence). The CDR3 runs 17 residues. Germline trimming cut 4 bases from V and 1 base from J; bases unmatched to any gene: 12.

The chain recombines TRBV25-1 with TRBJ2-3; TRBD2 is a possible D gene (6 bases). Trimming removed 6 bases at V and 2 bases at J, with 18 bases between. Germline CDR1 MGHDK, CDR2 SYGVNS. The CDR3 extends over 16 amino acids. The CDR3 bases are TGTGCCAGCAGCCTCCGGGACTCCCCAGTCACAGATACGCAGTATTTT. Residues: CASSLRDSPVTDTQYF.

The chain couples TRBV18 to TRBJ2-1; 10 bases agree with TRBD1. CDR1 and CDR2 (germline): KGHSH, LQKENI. The CDR3 length is 16 residues. Trimming removed 3 bases from V and 6 bases from J; junction bases left unmatched: 8. CDR3 coding DNA: TGTGCCAGCTCACCGGGACAGGGGCCGGGGGGCAATGAGCAGTTCTTC. This encodes CASSPGQGPGGNEQFF.

This CDR3 reads CASRRAGGPDTDTQYF. The CDR3, as DNA: TGTGCCAGCAGACGAGCGGGAGGGCCGGACACAGATACGCAGTATTTT. This chain uses TRBV2 with TRBJ2-3; the match to TRBD2 covers 10 bases. Trimming at V came to 6 bases and at J to 2 bases, leaving 8 bases not matched to a gene. Germline V gene data show CDR1 as SNHLY and CDR2 as FYNNEI. The CDR3 covers 16 residues.

The chain carries TRBV11-3 and TRBJ2-7; possibly TRBD1 for D (6 bases). CDR3 size: 13 residues. The germline V gene has CDR1 SGHNT and CDR2 YENEEA. V lost 1 base, J lost 6 bases, and 10 bases lay in between. The CDR3 protein is CASSLVDRSEQYF. CDR3 in DNA: TGTGCCAGCAGCTTAGTTGACAGGAGCGAGCAGTACTTC.

This rearrangement joins TRBV28 to TRBJ1-5; D is uncertain. V was clipped by 5 bases and J by 9 bases, with 14 bases between them. The germline V gene has CDR1 MDHEN and CDR2 SYDVKM. This CDR3 has 13 residues. The CDR3 DNA follows: TGTGCCAGCAGTCCGAGGCCGGAGGGGCCCCAGCATTTT. Amino acids: CASSPRPEGPQHF.

The rearrangement uses TRBV11-2 and TRBJ2-7; D gene unclear. V dropped 5 bases and J dropped 0 bases, with 5 bases sitting between them. This CDR3 contains 12 residues. CDR1 and CDR2 (germline): SGHAT, FQNNGV. CDR3 nucleotides: TGTGCCAGCAGCGTGGCCTCCTACGAGCAGTACTTC. It translates to CASSVASYEQYF.

The chain uses TRBV7-9 and TRBJ2-3; 10 nucleotides line up with TRBD2. V dropped 0 bases and J dropped 8; count of bases not matched to a gene: 11. Germline assignment: CDR1 SEHNR and CDR2 FQNEAQ (reference sequence). CDR3 length: 17 residues. The CDR3 region has the DNA TGTGCCAGCAGCTTAGCGGTCGGGCTAGCGGGAGATGGTACGCAGTATTTT. Translation gives CASSLAVGLAGDGTQYF.

This chain links TRBV28 with TRBJ2-2; the D gene is possibly TRBD2 (6 bases). There are 15 residues in the CDR3. Deletions cut 5 bases from V and 7 bases from J, with 17 bases between. Per the germline V gene, CDR1 is MDHEN and CDR2 is SYDVKM. As DNA, the CDR3 is TGTGCCAGCAGTCGACTAGGATATGAAGGCGGGGAGCTGTTTTTT. Encoded protein: CASSRLGYEGGELFF.

The gene calls are TRBV6-2 or TRBV6-3 and TRBJ1-1, with D possibly matching TRBD1 (6 bases). Germline CDR1 reads MNHEY; CDR2 reads SVGEGT. CDR3 size: 16 residues. With 2 bases removed from V and 1 base from J, the gap between germline ends came to 14 bases. The CDR3 spells CASSYDSRTANTEAFF. CDR3 DNA: TGTGCCAGCAGTTACGATTCTAGGACAGCGAACACTGAAGCTTTCTTT.